Each of the 28 T cell receptor beta chains below was sequenced from the same sample in a study of regulatory T cells in long-lasting Graves disease. Time point defined: newly diagnosed GD, antithyroid drugs for less than 3 months. RNA extracted from PBMCs served as the sequencing template. Library construction for TCR beta used iRepertoire HTBI primers and Arm-PCR of CDR3 regions. MiXCR was run by TCRdb on the multiplex PCR reads, yielding one entry per CDR3 protein. The data contain fewer than 650,000 distinct CDR3 sequences, 15% to 20% of them singletons. The same data also contributed to another study, on T cells in Graves' hyperthyroidism and ophthalmopathy.

Sequencing used peripheral blood mononuclear cells (PBMCs), obtained at new diagnosis, from a patient treated with antithyroid drugs. The receptors were sampled from a young woman with Graves disease.

This clonotype was recorded at least ten times. The gene calls are TRBV7-2 and TRBJ1-3; no firm D call. Looked up from germline, CDR1 is SGHTA and CDR2 is FQGNSA. The CDR3 totals 15 residues. Trimming pared 2 bases from V and 4 bases from J, leaving 12 bases between. CDR3 region: CASSLLSGIGNTIYF. As DNA, the CDR3 is TGTGCCAGCAGCTTACTTTCGGGTATAGGAAACACCATATATTTT.

This clonotype appeared a few times. This rearrangement joins TRBV5-1 to TRBJ2-1; 16 bases are shared with TRBD2. The germline gives CDR1 SGHRS, CDR2 YFSETQ. J gave up 9 bases and V 4 bases, and 13 bases lay outside the gene matches. The CDR3 sequence is 18 residues long. In nucleotides, the CDR3 is TGCGCCAGCAGCACCGGGACTAGCGGGAGGGCCGTCATGGGTGAGCAGTTCTTC. Amino acids: CASSTGTSGRAVMGEQFF.

This clonotype occurred many times. This sequence joins TRBV27 and TRBJ2-6; D is undetermined. The CDR3 consists of 15 residues. Germline V CDR1 and CDR2: MNHEY, SMNVEV (reference sequence). V lost 5 bases, J lost 0 bases, and 8 bases lay in between. The CDR3 is CASSKTNSGANVLTF. The DNA for the CDR3 is TGTGCCAGCAGTAAAACTAACTCTGGGGCCAACGTCCTGACTTTC.

This clonotype appeared many times. The J gene is TRBJ2-7, the V gene TRBV20-1, with D maybe TRBD2 (6 bases). The ends were cut back, 0 bases at V and 6 bases at J, with 21 bases in the middle. This CDR3 spans 16 amino acids. The V gene's germline CDR1 is DFQATT and CDR2 SNEGSKA (reference sequence). CDR3 nucleotides: TGCAGTGCTAGAGACCTCCGGACGGGAGTCGGCATCGAGCAGTACTTC. This encodes CSARDLRTGVGIEQYF.

This clonotype was picked up many times. V gene TRBV27 combines with J gene TRBJ2-7; D is perhaps TRBD1 (5 bases). Trimming stripped 5 bases from V and 2 bases from J, with 10 bases between. The CDR3 has 13 residues. In germline, CDR1 is MNHEY, CDR2 SMNVEV (reference sequence). The CDR3 protein is CASSLGHTYEQYF. The CDR3 DNA is TGTGCCAGCAGTCTAGGACATACCTACGAGCAGTACTTC.

This clonotype was seen many times. The chain uses TRBV20-1 and TRBJ1-2, with 7 bases that match TRBD1. The V segment lost 6 bases and the J segment 5 bases; nucleotides outside the gene matches: 6. The CDR3 is 12 residues long. CDR1 DFQATT and CDR2 SNEGSKA come from the germline V gene (reference sequence). Here the CDR3 reads CSATGTAYGYTF. DNA for the CDR3: TGCAGTGCCACCGGGACAGCGTATGGCTACACCTTC.

As concerns this clonotype: A read error is possible here, since a much larger clone lies one base away. The chain carries TRBV6-2 or TRBV6-3 and TRBJ2-7; 7 nucleotides line up with TRBD1. From germline, CDR1 is MNHEY and CDR2 SVGEGT. The CDR3 sequence is 15 residues long. The CDR3 protein is CASKIYRGSSYGQYF. The CDR3, as DNA: TGTGCCAGCAAAATATACAGGGGTTCGTCCTACGGGCAGTACTTC.

This clonotype came up many times. The rearrangement links TRBV29-1 to TRBJ1-1; D not certain. CDR1 SQVTM and CDR2 ANQGSEA come from the germline V gene. Trimming removed 1 base at V and 3 bases at J, with 6 bases between. The CDR3 is made up of 12 amino acids. The CDR3 is CSVEVRYTEAFF. Written as DNA, the CDR3 is TGCAGCGTTGAAGTTCGGTACACTGAAGCTTTCTTT. The entire variable domain, with the rest obtained from reference TRBV29-1 and TRBJ1-1, is as follows: SAVISQKPSRDICQRGTSLTIQCQVDSQVTMMFWYRQQPGQSLTLIATANQGSEATYESGFVIDKFPISRPNLTFSTLTVSNMSPEDSSIYLCSVEVRYTEAFFGQGTRLTVV.

In the case of this clonotype: Given a much more abundant clone one base away, this may be a read error. The chain joins TRBV20-1 to TRBJ1-1, with D tentatively TRBD1 (5 bases). Looked up from germline, CDR1 is DFQATT and CDR2 is SNEGSKA (reference sequence). This CDR3 has 12 residues. In nucleotides, the CDR3 is TGCATCCCCTTAGGGGCCAACACTGAAGCTTTCTTT. Residues: CIPLGANTEAFF.

This clonotype was recorded at least ten times. This chain links TRBV7-2 with TRBJ2-7, with unresolved D. Germline lookup yields CDR1 SGHTA and CDR2 FQGNSA. The CDR3 length is 13 residues. Trimming took off 1 base at V and 7 bases at J, with 11 bases between the two ends. The CDR3 DNA reads TGTGCCAGCAGCTTAGTCGGTCTTGGGGAGCAGTACTTC. Protein: CASSLVGLGEQYF.

This CDR3 is CSVNPQGEGEAFF. CDR3 DNA sequence: TGCAGCGTGAACCCTCAGGGGGAGGGTGAAGCTTTCTTT. The chain couples TRBV29-1 to TRBJ2-3, with TRBD1 identical over 7 bases. The J call could be wrong; TRBJ1-1 is a better fit for the DNA end. The CDR3 length is 13 residues. The germline CDR1 and CDR2 sequences are SQVTM and ANQGSEA.

This clonotype has a count of ten or more. The rearrangement joins TRBV6-5 to TRBJ1-4, with 8 bases aligning to TRBD1. V lost 2 bases and J lost 10; bases outside the gene matches: 9. The germline CDR1 and CDR2 sequences are MNHEY and SVGAGI. CDR3 length: 15 amino acids. CDR3 sequence reads: CASSYDRGLEAKLFF. Here the CDR3 DNA reads TGTGCCAGCAGTTACGACAGGGGACTCGAAGCAAAACTGTTTTTT.

This clonotype was seen only a few times. The J gene is TRBJ2-5, the V gene TRBV7-3; maybe TRBD1 (5 bases). The germline gives CDR1 SGHTA, CDR2 FQGTGA. V lost 1 base and J 5 bases, leaving 11 bases between the germline ends. This CDR3 region has 14 residues. The CDR3 is CASSLRFRDETQYF. CDR3 in DNA: TGTGCCAGCAGCTTAAGGTTCAGGGATGAGACCCAGTACTTC. Using reference TRBV7-3 and TRBJ2-5 for the parts outside the CDR3, the full variable domain is GAGVSQTPSNKVTEKGKYVELRCDPISGHTALYWYRQSLGQGPEFLIYFQGTGAADDSGLPNDRFFAVRPEGSVSTLKIQRTERGDSAVYLCASSLRFRDETQYFGPGTRLLVL.

The CDR3 sequence is CASSQAARGEQYF. The DNA for the CDR3 is TGTGCCAGCAGCCAAGCCGCACGGGGGGAGCAGTACTTC. V gene TRBV14 combines with J gene TRBJ2-7; tentatively, D is TRBD2 (6 bases). This CDR3 contains 13 residues. CDR1 and CDR2 from the germline V gene are SGHDN and FVKESK. V was trimmed by 1 base and J by 7 bases, leaving 11 bases between them.

The chain links TRBV25-1 to TRBJ1-6; D uncertain. The V end lost 2 bases, the J end lost 3 bases, and 8 bases lay between the germline ends. The CDR3 sequence is 15 residues long. In germline, CDR1 is MGHDK, CDR2 SYGVNS. The CDR3 loop is CASSEETIYNSPLHF. In DNA, the CDR3 is TGTGCCAGCAGTGAAGAGACGATCTATAATTCACCCCTCCACTTT.

This clonotype showed up many times. In nucleotides, the CDR3 is TGTGCCTGGAGTTACAGTTACACCGGGGAGCTGTTTTTT. Its protein product is CAWSYSYTGELFF. The rearrangement uses TRBV30 and TRBJ2-2; D not certain. This CDR3 has 13 amino acids. CDR1 is GTSNPN, CDR2 SVGIG, per germline (reference sequence). V lost 2 bases, J lost 3 bases, and 7 bases lay in between.

This clonotype was counted ten times or more. This chain uses TRBV7-2 with TRBJ2-3, with 7 bases that match TRBD1. The CDR3 has 16 amino acids. Germline CDR1 is SGHTA and CDR2 is FQGNSA. V lost 5 bases to trimming and J lost 0 bases; unmatched junction nucleotides: 8. DNA for the CDR3: TGTGCCAGCAGCATGACAGGGCGCTCAAGCACAGATACGCAGTATTTT. Translating it yields CASSMTGRSSTDTQYF.

This clonotype has a count of ten or more. The chain carries TRBV29-1 and TRBJ2-1; possibly TRBD1 or TRBD2 for D (5 bases each). The CDR3 totals 12 residues. Germline V CDR1 and CDR2: SQVTM, ANQGSEA. V shed 4 bases and J shed 7 bases, with 11 bases lying between them. CDR3 sequence: CSVGAGRNEQFF. The CDR3 DNA follows: TGCAGCGTTGGGGCAGGGAGAAATGAGCAGTTCTTC.

This clonotype has only a few counts. The chain couples TRBV11-1 to TRBJ2-2; 15 bases are shared with TRBD2. The CDR3 is 18 amino acids. Germline CDR1 and CDR2: SGHAT and FQDESV (reference sequence). Trimming removed 3 bases from V and 4 bases from J; junction bases left unmatched: 6. The CDR3 loop reads CASSFGLAGGPGTGELFF. DNA of the CDR3: TGTGCCAGCAGCTTCGGACTAGCGGGAGGGCCGGGCACCGGGGAGCTGTTTTTT.

In this sample, this clonotype turned up many times. The V gene is TRBV6-9, the J gene TRBJ2-7; 7 positions match TRBD1. This CDR3 spans 13 amino acids. CDR1 and CDR2 (germline): MNHGY, SVAAGI. V dropped 3 bases and J dropped 4; count of bases not matched to a gene: 3. The CDR3 nucleotides are TGTGCCAGCAGTTACACACAGGGGTACGAGCAGTACTTC. Residues: CASSYTQGYEQYF.

The chain carries TRBV20-1 and TRBJ2-7; D remains unclear. Germline CDR1 DFQATT, CDR2 SNEGSKA (reference sequence). The germline V and J ends were trimmed by 0 bases and 0 bases, with 12 bases remaining between them. The CDR3 is 15 residues long. The CDR3 reads CSARDIVRGSYEQYF. CDR3 in DNA: TGCAGTGCTAGAGATATCGTACGCGGCTCCTACGAGCAGTACTTC.

This sequence joins TRBV11-2 and TRBJ2-7, with D possibly matching TRBD2 (5 bases). CDR1 is SGHAT and CDR2 is FQNNGV in the germline V gene. The CDR3 extends over 15 amino acids. Trimming removed 1 base at V and 5 bases at J, with 15 bases between. CDR3 DNA: TGTGCCAGCAGCTTAGCAGGCAGGCCGAGGGACGAGCAGTACTTC. It is translated as CASSLAGRPRDEQYF.

The chain recombines TRBV7-6 with TRBJ2-7; 7 bases are a match to TRBD1. The germline V gene has CDR1 SGHVS and CDR2 FNYEAQ. Germline trimming cut 5 bases from V and 0 bases from J; bases unmatched to any gene: 4. The CDR3 loop spans 14 amino acids. CDR3: CASSVNRGSYEQYF. As DNA, the CDR3 is TGTGCCAGCAGCGTAAACAGGGGCTCCTACGAGCAGTACTTC. The entire variable domain, with the rest obtained from reference TRBV7-6 and TRBJ2-7, is as follows: GAGVSQSPRYKVTKRGQDVALRCDPISGHVSLYWYRQALGQGPEFLTYFNYEAQQDKSGLPNDRFSAERPEGSISTLTIQRTEQRDSAMYRCASSVNRGSYEQYFGPGTRLTVT.

This clonotype was detected many times. The chain uses TRBV28 and TRBJ1-5; no definite D call. There are 13 residues in the CDR3. V lost 1 base and J 2 bases, leaving 3 bases between the germline ends. Per germline, CDR1 MDHEN and CDR2 SYDVKM. DNA for the CDR3: TGTGCCAGCAGTTTATTCCGCAATCAGCCCCAGCATTTT. Protein sequence: CASSLFRNQPQHF.

The chain recombines TRBV19 with TRBJ2-1, with 7 nucleotides matching TRBD2. This CDR3 comprises 14 residues. V lost 4 bases, J lost 3 bases, and 3 bases stayed unmatched. CDR1 LNHDA and CDR2 SQIVND come from the germline V gene (reference sequence). CDR3 nucleotide sequence: TGTGCCAGTAGTAGCGGGAGCTTCTACAATGAGCAGTTCTTC. It codes for CASSSGSFYNEQFF.

This clonotype came up many times. V and J are TRBV12-3 or TRBV12-4 and TRBJ2-7; either TRBD1 or TRBD2 may supply D (5 bases each). This CDR3 region has 15 residues. V dropped 6 bases and J dropped 6 bases, with 21 bases sitting between them. CDR3 sequence reads: CASSPPGGVVTEQYF. The DNA of the CDR3 is TGTGCCAGCAGCCCCCCTGGGGGTGTTGTAACCGAGCAGTACTTC.

This clonotype occurred a few times. This may be a read error, as it is one base from a much larger clone. The chain is built from TRBV2 and TRBJ2-5; 8 nucleotides agree with TRBD2. This CDR3 contains 14 residues. J gave up 7 bases and V 8 bases, and 12 bases lay outside the gene matches. The germline CDR1 and CDR2 sequences are SNHLY and FYNNEI. Written as DNA, the CDR3 is TGTGCCAGCTCGGAAAGGACTAGCAAGGTGACCCAGTACTTC. Its translation is CASSERTSKVTQYF.

This clonotype was counted ten times or more. The chain combines TRBV6-1 with TRBJ2-2, with TRBD1 identical over 8 bases. The V gene's germline CDR1 is MNHNS and CDR2 SASEGT. The V and J ends lost 6 bases and 1 base, in that order; junction bases with no gene match: 13. This CDR3 contains 18 residues. The CDR3 loop reads CASSGTFSGQGNTGELFF. In nucleotides, the CDR3 is TGTGCCAGCAGCGGGACTTTTTCTGGACAGGGGAACACCGGGGAGCTGTTTTTT.